This T cell receptor (beta chain) stems from a study of cytotoxic CD8 clonotypes in ibrutinib-treated CLL (dated by TCRdb to about 2021). Background for the entire study: The cohort was composed of around twelve relapsed/refractory and around 15 treatment-naive patients; IGHV unmutated status was identified in some 17 patients. Samples at response were collected after a median of about 11 months of treatment, with a range of roughly 6 to 36 months. Of the approximately 90 people in the trial, 26 had longitudinal samples available. Cryopreserved peripheral blood mononuclear cells were collected before treatment, at response, and at either disease progression or sustained remission. Responses were partial in roughly 24 patients and complete in 2; after median around 65 months follow-up, about 14 stayed in remission and 12 progressed. Samples averaged roughly 280,000 productive templates and some 96,000 productive rearrangements.

Per the germline V gene, LGHNA is the CDR1 and YSLEER is the CDR2. Ends trimmed: V by 1 base, J by 6 bases; bases unmatched to a gene: 5. Taken from cysteine to phenylalanine, the CDR3 has 16 residues. Only CDR3 DNA remains: 48 bases, in frame from the first base. Of note for this clone: Its antigen remains unidentified. Per-nucleotide qualities are absent, and no much larger clonotype sits a single base away.

Overall study outcomes, separate from this receptor: Public clonotypes were rare and either shrank or stayed stable during treatment, and the rise in clonality at ibrutinib response reflected expansion of private clonotypes. Baseline clonality exceeded that of age-matched healthy donors and correlated strongly with circulating CD8+ T-cell counts. Sampling times were not matched between patients in sustained remission and patients whose disease was progressing, and lymph node repertoires were not examined. Clonality rose at ibrutinib response, remained stable during sustained remission, and dropped back toward baseline at progression.

On a MiSeq, deep resolution sequencing aimed for a depth between 1 in 1 million and 1 in 200,000 T cells, with each clonotype covered roughly 10x on average. TCR beta libraries were generated with the immunoSEQ hsTCRB Kit. Turning to the authors' computational methods: The data were analyzed with ImmunoSEQ Analyzer and ImmunoSEQ Data Assistant, and V, D and J gene assignments followed IMGT definitions. Clonality, which ranges from 0 to 1, was calculated by subtracting the normalized Shannon entropy of productive rearrangement frequencies from one. Only overrepresented clonotypes making up at least 0.05% of the repertoire of each patient were included in the public clonotype analysis. Thirteen repertoires from age-matched healthy donors, obtained from immuneACCESS, served as clonality controls. What TCRdb holds here is the immuneACCESS table cut down to in-frame rearrangements. Part of the clones is not present; checked against another copy, under half of the missing clones reflect an unresolved V gene, and the others are unexplained. The DNA was the basis for D and trimming; V, J and clone size are from that table. This sample gives tens of thousands of clones in total; 75% of them show up just once. The ten largest make up less than 7.5% of the sample.

For TCR beta library preparation, about 2 micrograms of genomic DNA was extracted from cryopreserved PBMCs. Longitudinal blood samples from CLL patients on ibrutinib monotherapy underwent high-throughput TCR beta sequencing. The patients took part in an open-label, single-center phase 2 trial of ibrutinib monotherapy. Recombination joined TRBV4-3 with TRBJ1-4; TRBD1 agrees with 10 junctional bases. The starting material was PBMCs, obtained before ibrutinib treatment. This sequence originates from a human donor with chronic lymphocytic leukemia. The CDR3 region: CASSQAGTGEDEKLFF. The sequenced DNA is TGCGCCAGCAGCCAAGCGGGGACAGGGGAGGATGAAAAACTGTTTTTT.